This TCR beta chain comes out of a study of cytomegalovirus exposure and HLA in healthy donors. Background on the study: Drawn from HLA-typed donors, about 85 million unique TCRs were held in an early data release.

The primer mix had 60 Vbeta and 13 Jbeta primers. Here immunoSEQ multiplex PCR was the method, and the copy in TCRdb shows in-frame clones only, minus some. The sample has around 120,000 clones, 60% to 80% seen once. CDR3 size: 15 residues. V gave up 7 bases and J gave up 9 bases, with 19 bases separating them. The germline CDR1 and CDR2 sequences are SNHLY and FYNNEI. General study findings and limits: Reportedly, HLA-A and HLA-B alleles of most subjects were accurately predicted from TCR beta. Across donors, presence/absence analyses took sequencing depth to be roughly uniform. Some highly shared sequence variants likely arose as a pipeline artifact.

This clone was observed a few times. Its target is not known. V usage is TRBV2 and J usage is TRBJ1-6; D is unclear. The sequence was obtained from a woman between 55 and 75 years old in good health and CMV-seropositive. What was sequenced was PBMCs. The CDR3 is CASTLAGPRGSPLHF. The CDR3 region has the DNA TGTGCCAGCACCCTGGCGGGTCCGCGGGGTTCACCCCTCCACTTT.